The 22 T cell receptor beta chains presented below share a single source sample, sequenced in a study of response to subunit inactivated influenza vaccine (dated by TCRdb to between 2017 and 2018). The library was generated by RT-PCR. For sequencing, an Illumina HiSeq 2500 was employed. TCRdb reanalyzed the raw reads on its own, using fastp at Q25 for trimming and MiXCR for clone calling, and kept in-frame beta chains. A single entry per CDR3 protein holds the most common genes and DNA from its merged rows. Present in this sample are around 200,000 distinct CDR3 sequences, 9.2% of which were seen just once. The ten largest make up approximately 10% of the sample. The sample here was non-naive T cells sorted from PBMCs, taken on the day of vaccination. The cell subset or site label on this specimen signifies: memory T cell fraction. Every receptor here comes from a man aged 45-65 years who received an inactivated influenza vaccine. Donor details come from another sample of the same person, matched by shared clones.

This clonotype was recorded a few times. The chain uses TRBV6-2 or TRBV6-3 and TRBJ2-7, with 7 bases that match TRBD1. This CDR3 spans 13 amino acids. The germline gives CDR1 MNHEY, CDR2 SVGEGT. Unmatched junction bases numbered 4, after V lost 2 bases and J lost 6 bases. CDR3 coding DNA: TGTGCCAGCAGTTACGCGACAGGGCTCGAGCAGTACTTC. It specifies CASSYATGLEQYF.

V usage is TRBV5-4 and J usage is TRBJ2-2; 7 bases agree with TRBD1. The CDR3 has 16 residues. Germline V gene sequence: CDR1 SGHNT, CDR2 YYREEE (reference sequence). V trimming: 0 bases; J trimming: 0 bases; junction bases outside the gene matches: 2. The CDR3 coding sequence is TGTGCCAGCAGCTTGGGCCAGGGGGCGAACACCGGGGAGCTGTTTTTT. This sequence encodes CASSLGQGANTGELFF.

The chain uses TRBV10-1 and TRBJ1-1, with 10 bases lining up with TRBD1. Germline V gene sequence: CDR1 WNHNN, CDR2 SYGVQD (reference sequence). This CDR3 spans 15 amino acids. The V segment lost 10 bases and the J segment 1 base; nucleotides outside the gene matches: 9. In DNA, the CDR3 is TGCGCCACCGCGGACAGGGGGGCGAAGAACACTGAAGCTTTCTTT. Residues: CATADRGAKNTEAFF.

The chain uses TRBV6-1 and TRBJ2-3; tentative D call: TRBD1 (6 bases). The CDR3 loop spans 14 amino acids. CDR1 and CDR2 (germline): MNHNS, SASEGT. V was trimmed by 5 bases and J by 5 bases, leaving 14 bases between them. CDR3 loop: CASSQGWQGDTQYF. The DNA for the CDR3 is TGTGCCAGCAGTCAGGGGTGGCAGGGAGATACGCAGTATTTT.

Ten or more counts support this clonotype. The V and J genes are TRBV11-2 and TRBJ2-2, with TRBD2 matching over 10 bases. V trimming: 6 bases; J trimming: 0 bases; junction bases outside the gene matches: 4. This CDR3 is 16 amino acids long. Germline-derived CDR1 and CDR2 are SGHAT and FQNNGV. CDR3 nucleotides: TGTGCCAGCAGTCTCACTAGCGGGGCGAACACCGGGGAGCTGTTTTTT. This codes for CASSLTSGANTGELFF.

Here the CDR3 DNA reads TGTGCCAGCAGCATAGGACAGGTCTCCTACAATGAGCAGTTCTTC. Translated, it gives CASSIGQVSYNEQFF. The chain couples TRBV5-4 to TRBJ2-1; TRBD1 agrees at 7 bases. Unmatched junction bases numbered 4, after V lost 4 bases and J lost 0 bases. The CDR3 runs to 15 residues. Germline V gene sequence: CDR1 SGHNT, CDR2 YYREEE (reference sequence). The entire variable domain, with the rest obtained from reference TRBV5-4 and TRBJ2-1, is as follows: ETGVTQSPTHLIKTRGQQVTLRCSSQSGHNTVSWYQQALGQGPQFIFQYYREEENGRGNFPPRFSGLQFPNYSSELNVNALELDDSALYLCASSIGQVSYNEQFFGPGTRLTVL.

In the case of this clonotype: Its ends do not fully match the called genes, so a read error is possible. The chain joins TRBV20-1 to TRBJ1-6; D remains unclear. The CDR3 is 13 amino acids. Germline V gene lookup returns CDR1 DFQATT and CDR2 SNEGSKA (reference sequence). The DNA for the CDR3 is TGCAGTGTTAGAGAAATAGCAGGTTCACCCCTCCACTTT. Amino acids: CSVREIAGSPLHF.

This clonotype occurred many times. The V and J genes are TRBV5-1 and TRBJ1-4, with D hard to call. This CDR3 has 13 residues. The V end lost 9 bases, the J end lost 8 bases, and 17 bases lay between the germline ends. Germline CDR1 reads SGHRS; CDR2 reads YFSETQ. The CDR3 reads CATSDGPQEKLFF. As DNA, the CDR3 is TGCGCCACCTCAGACGGGCCCCAAGAAAAACTGTTTTTT.

The chain employs TRBV5-1 and TRBJ2-3; tentative D call: TRBD1 (6 bases). Germline V CDR1 and CDR2: SGHRS, YFSETQ. This CDR3 spans 13 amino acids. V shed 4 bases and J shed 4 bases, with 10 bases lying between them. CDR3 amino acids: CASSDPGADTQYF. The CDR3 DNA follows: TGCGCCAGCAGCGACCCAGGGGCAGATACGCAGTATTTT.

The V gene is TRBV7-9, the J gene TRBJ2-3; D not certain. CDR3 size: 11 residues. The V gene lost 5 bases and the J gene lost 6 bases, with 6 bases spanning the gap. The germline V gene has CDR1 SEHNR and CDR2 FQNEAQ (reference sequence). CDR3: CASSGSDTQYF. The CDR3 nucleotides are TGTGCCAGCAGCGGATCGGATACGCAGTATTTT.

This chain uses TRBV20-1 with TRBJ2-7; 7 positions agree with TRBD2. This CDR3 has 17 amino acids. CDR1 and CDR2 from the germline V gene are DFQATT and SNEGSKA (reference sequence). V trimming: 3 bases; J trimming: 0 bases; junction bases outside the gene matches: 14. The CDR3 here is CSASPPHGLAASYEQYF. The CDR3 nucleotides read TGCAGTGCTAGTCCACCCCATGGGCTAGCGGCCTCCTACGAGCAGTACTTC.

This clonotype turned up a few times. J is TRBJ2-5 and V is TRBV25-1; TRBD1 matches 8 bases. Germline values: CDR1 MGHDK, CDR2 SYGVNS. This CDR3 has 15 residues. Trimming at V came to 7 bases and at J to 4 bases, leaving 11 bases not matched to a gene. CDR3 residues: CASTPDRGRGETQYF. CDR3 nucleotides: TGTGCCAGCACCCCAGACAGGGGACGGGGAGAGACCCAGTACTTC. Together with reference TRBV25-1 and TRBJ2-5, the CDR3 gives the full variable domain: EADIYQTPRYLVIGTGKKITLECSQTMGHDKMYWYQQDPGMELHLIHYSYGVNSTEKGDLSSESTVSRIRTEHFPLTLESARPSHTSQYLCASTPDRGRGETQYFGPGTRLLVL.

This clonotype was counted many times. This sequence joins TRBV6-2 or TRBV6-3 and TRBJ2-5, with 9 bases fitting TRBD1. The V gene end was trimmed by 5 bases and the J gene end by 4 bases; junction bases not matched to a gene: 8. This CDR3 is built from 15 residues. Germline V gene lookup returns CDR1 MNHEY and CDR2 SVGEGT. The CDR3 DNA is TGTGCCAGCAGTCCAGGACAGGGGCTAATAGAGACCCAGTACTTC. Translation: CASSPGQGLIETQYF.

V is TRBV18 and J is TRBJ2-5, with D hard to call. The V and J ends lost 3 bases and 5 bases respectively, with 4 bases between them. CDR3 length: 11 residues. Germline loops: CDR1 KGHSH, CDR2 LQKENI. In nucleotides, the CDR3 is TGTGCCAGCTCACCCAAGGAGACCCAGTACTTC. It translates to CASSPKETQYF.

Only a few counts were recorded for this clonotype. The chain couples TRBV4-1 to TRBJ1-1; TRBD1 matches at 8 bases. CDR3 size: 13 residues. Unmatched junction bases numbered 2, after V lost 4 bases and J lost 4 bases. CDR1 MGHRA and CDR2 YSYEKL come from the germline V gene. The CDR3 reads CASSLDRATEAFF. DNA of the CDR3: TGCGCCAGCAGCCTGGACAGGGCCACTGAAGCTTTCTTT.

V gene TRBV18 combines with J gene TRBJ2-1, with 9 bases fitting TRBD1. CDR1 and CDR2 (germline): KGHSH, LQKENI. The CDR3 has 21 amino acids. The V segment lost 2 bases and the J segment 4 bases; nucleotides outside the gene matches: 21. CDR3 residues: CASSPGYERQGGRGPYNEQFF. The CDR3 DNA follows: TGTGCCAGCTCACCAGGATATGAGAGACAGGGGGGCAGGGGCCCTTACAATGAGCAGTTCTTC.

In this sample, this clonotype turned up a few times. V and J are TRBV20-1 and TRBJ2-1; maybe TRBD2 (5 bases). The CDR3 is made up of 18 amino acids. CDR1 is DFQATT, CDR2 SNEGSKA, per germline (reference sequence). With 1 base removed from V and 8 bases from J, the gap between germline ends came to 27 bases. CDR3 sequence (DNA): TGCAGTGCTAGAGTAACCGGATTAGCGTGGTCTATGAGGGATGAGCAGTTCTTC. This codes for CSARVTGLAWSMRDEQFF.

This clonotype was observed a few times. V and J are TRBV20-1 and TRBJ2-1; weak D call: TRBD2 (6 bases). The CDR3 totals 14 residues. Trimming took off 2 bases at V and 10 bases at J, with 18 bases between the two ends. Germline V gene lookup returns CDR1 DFQATT and CDR2 SNEGSKA (reference sequence). The CDR3 protein is CSARKGTSPREQFF. In DNA form, the CDR3 reads TGCAGTGCTAGAAAGGGCACTAGCCCGAGAGAGCAGTTCTTC.

This clonotype came up a few times. The rearrangement joins TRBV9 to TRBJ2-1; TRBD2 matches at 14 bases. V shed 4 bases, J shed 6 bases, and the junction held 6 bases outside the gene matches. The CDR3 runs to 16 residues. CDR1 and CDR2 (germline): SGDLS, YYNGEE. CDR3 amino acids: CASSPRTSGGPNEQFF. The CDR3 DNA sequence: TGTGCCAGCAGCCCCCGGACTAGCGGGGGGCCCAATGAGCAGTTCTTC.

This clonotype was observed a few times. The gene calls are TRBV4-2 and TRBJ1-2, with 11 bases matching TRBD1. The V and J ends lost 3 bases and 2 bases, in that order; junction bases with no gene match: 2. The CDR3 totals 15 residues. The germline gives CDR1 LGHNA, CDR2 YNFKEQ. The CDR3 sequence is CASSQGQGENYGYTF. The CDR3 bases are TGTGCCAGCAGCCAGGGACAGGGGGAGAACTATGGCTACACCTTC.

This clonotype was counted between two and nine times. The J gene is TRBJ2-5, the V gene TRBV11-1; D is uncertain. The germline gives CDR1 SGHAT, CDR2 FQDESV (reference sequence). V lost 2 bases, J lost 0 bases, and 19 bases lay in between. This CDR3 region has 18 residues. CDR3 sequence reads: CASSLTWVFSVNQETQYF. In DNA form, the CDR3 reads TGTGCCAGCAGCTTAACTTGGGTCTTCTCAGTCAACCAAGAGACCCAGTACTTC.

Notes on this clonotype: This sequence may be a read error, since a much larger clone differs from it by one base. The gene calls are TRBV4-1 and TRBJ1-1; 9 bases line up with TRBD1. J was trimmed by 7 bases and V by 2 bases; bases with no gene match: 8. The germline gives CDR1 MGHRA, CDR2 YSYEKL. The CDR3 is 15 amino acids. The CDR3 loop is CASSQPGQGGIEAFF. CDR3 DNA: TGCGCCAGCAGCCAACCGGGACAGGGAGGCATTGAAGCTTTCTTT.